A single sample is the source of the 26 T cell receptor beta chains below, sequenced in a study of T cell repertoires in cytomegalovirus infection. One entry per CDR3 protein results from TCRdb running MiXCR on the reads. The profile covers around 260,000 distinct CDR3 sequences, with roughly 25% appearing a single time and 14% taken by the ten largest. Sequencing was performed on PBMCs. These receptors came from a human donor in good health (CMV status not recorded). Some clones in this sample may be carry-over from other donors' samples.

This sequence joins TRBV5-1 and TRBJ2-1; D call uncertain. The CDR3 is made up of 15 amino acids. V was pared by 4 bases and J by 0 bases, with 11 bases between. The V gene's germline CDR1 is SGHRS and CDR2 YFSETQ. The CDR3 reads CASSVPLSSYNEQFF. CDR3 nucleotide sequence: TGCGCCAGCAGCGTCCCTCTAAGCTCCTACAATGAGCAGTTCTTC.

The chain combines TRBV7-8 with TRBJ2-3; a weak D match, TRBD1 (6 bases). The V and J ends lost 6 bases and 2 bases respectively, with 12 bases between them. The CDR3 is 14 amino acids. Germline CDR1 SGHVS, CDR2 FQNEAQ. The CDR3 DNA follows: TGTGCCAGCAGGCAGGACAGAGACACAGATACGCAGTATTTT. Translation gives CASRQDRDTDTQYF.

V gene TRBV6-1 combines with J gene TRBJ2-3; a possible D gene is TRBD1 (5 bases). This CDR3 is 16 amino acids long. CDR1 and CDR2 from the germline V gene are MNHNS and SASEGT. The V end lost 5 bases, the J end lost 2 bases, and 17 bases lay between the germline ends. For the CDR3, the DNA is TGTGCCAGCAGTCCCCTTGGGGCGAGCCCCACAGATACGCAGTATTTT. As protein: CASSPLGASPTDTQYF.

This chain joins TRBV29-1 and TRBJ1-1; D remains ambiguous. Germline lookup yields CDR1 SQVTM and CDR2 ANQGSEA. This CDR3 is 10 amino acids long. V gave up 7 bases and J gave up 2 bases, with 5 bases separating them. CDR3 DNA: TGCAGCGCACAAAACACTGAAGCTTTCTTT. It encodes CSAQNTEAFF.

This clonotype has ten or more counts. The V gene is TRBV7-2, the J gene TRBJ2-7; TRBD2 agrees at 9 bases. V gave up 4 bases and J gave up 5 bases; unmatched junction bases: 9. The CDR3 extends over 15 amino acids. The germline V gene encodes CDR1 SGHTA and CDR2 FQGNSA. CDR3 in amino acids: CASSYTTGLANEQYF. In DNA form, the CDR3 reads TGTGCCAGCAGCTATACTACGGGACTAGCCAACGAGCAGTACTTC.

V and J are TRBV6-2 or TRBV6-3 and TRBJ2-3; weak D call: TRBD1 (6 bases). V was trimmed by 5 bases and J by 8 bases, leaving 23 bases between them. The CDR3 is 16 residues long. From germline, CDR1 is MNHEY and CDR2 SVGEGT. In DNA, the CDR3 is TGTGCCAGCAGTCCCACGGCGGCAGGGGAAACCGGTACGCAGTATTTT. Translating gives CASSPTAAGETGTQYF.

About this clonotype itself: An end of the junction differs from the germline gene, which may be a read error. J is TRBJ1-1 and V is TRBV7-8; no definite D call. CDR1 and CDR2 (germline): SGHVS, FQNEAQ. The CDR3 runs to 14 residues. The CDR3 nucleotides are TGTACCAGCAGCTTAGAATCTTGGAACACTGAAGCTTTCTTT. Translation gives CTSSLESWNTEAFF.

The table lists this clonotype with a count of one. A much larger clone is a single base away; this may be a read error. The genes are TRBV7-8 and TRBJ2-1; 11 bases are shared with TRBD2. The ends lost 7 bases at V and 7 bases at J; junction bases unmatched: 15. The CDR3 spans 17 residues. CDR1 and CDR2 (germline): SGHVS, FQNEAQ. CDR3 region: CASIAIIAGGPGNEQFF. CDR3 coding DNA: TGTGCCAGCATCGCAATTATAGCGGGAGGGCCGGGAAATGAGCAGTTCTTC.

The sample holds many counts of this clonotype. The rearrangement uses TRBV10-2 and TRBJ2-1; tentatively, D is TRBD2 (6 bases). The V end was cut by 9 bases, the J end by 6 bases, with 18 bases between. Germline CDR1 WSHSY, CDR2 SAAADI. The CDR3 has 14 residues. This CDR3 is CASWDSRFSNEQFF. DNA for the CDR3: TGCGCCAGTTGGGACTCCCGTTTTTCCAATGAGCAGTTCTTC.

J is TRBJ2-7 and V is TRBV24-1, with no clear D. This CDR3 has 15 residues. V lost 1 base and J lost 9, with 18 bases in between. Germline values: CDR1 KGHDR, CDR2 SFDVKD. The DNA of the CDR3 is TGTGCCACCAGTGATTTTGGGGAAGTCGTCGGCGGGCAGTACTTC. Translation gives CATSDFGEVVGGQYF.

The CDR3 nucleotides read TGTGCCAGCAGCTTGGTCGTCACAATGAACACTGAAGCTTTCTTT. This encodes CASSLVVTMNTEAFF. The V gene is TRBV5-6, the J gene TRBJ1-1; the D is unclear. The CDR3 loop spans 15 amino acids. The germline V gene encodes CDR1 SGHDT and CDR2 YYEEEE. V was cut by 0 bases and J by 0 bases, with 9 bases left in between.

This clonotype has a count of ten or more. The rearrangement uses TRBV7-8 and TRBJ2-7; 8 nucleotides line up with TRBD2. The ends lost 0 bases at V and 6 bases at J; junction bases unmatched: 10. Per germline, CDR1 SGHVS and CDR2 FQNEAQ. This CDR3 spans 16 amino acids. CDR3 residues: CASSLAALAGTAEQYV. DNA of the CDR3: TGTGCCAGCAGCTTAGCGGCATTAGCGGGGACTGCCGAGCAGTACGTC.

This clonotype was detected a few times. The chain uses TRBV20-1 and TRBJ1-4, with D hard to call. In germline, CDR1 is DFQATT, CDR2 SNEGSKA (reference sequence). The length of the CDR3 is 16 residues. Trimming shortened V by 0 bases and J by 0 bases, and 11 bases separated the two germline ends. CDR3: CSARDPRGATNEKLFF. DNA of the CDR3: TGCAGTGCTAGAGATCCCCGGGGAGCAACTAATGAAAAACTGTTTTTT.

This clonotype was seen a few times. The V and J genes are TRBV6-2 or TRBV6-3 and TRBJ2-5; a weak D match, TRBD2 (6 bases). Germline V gives CDR1 MNHEY, CDR2 SVGEGT. Trimming pared 3 bases from V and 5 bases from J, leaving 16 bases between. The CDR3 is 15 amino acids. The CDR3 here is CASSYHSGSGETQYF. The CDR3 nucleotides read TGTGCCAGCAGTTATCATTCCGGGAGCGGTGAGACCCAGTACTTC.

The V and J genes are TRBV12-3 or TRBV12-4 and TRBJ2-2, with D uncertain. V lost 3 bases to trimming and J lost 1 base, with 9 bases between them. The CDR3 totals 15 residues. Here the CDR3 DNA reads TGTGCCAGCAGTTTCAGCCATGAGAACACCGGGGAGCTGTTTTTT. Its translation is CASSFSHENTGELFF.

This clonotype was counted ten times or more. The chain carries TRBV7-2 and TRBJ1-6; D is uncertain. Germline CDR1 is SGHTA and CDR2 is FQGNSA. The CDR3 length is 14 residues. The V gene lost 7 bases and the J gene lost 3 bases, with 10 bases spanning the gap. The CDR3 region has the DNA TGTGCCAGCACCAAAGAGCTCTATAATTCACCCCTCCACTTT. Amino acid sequence: CASTKELYNSPLHF. The variable domain in full, completed from reference TRBV7-2 and TRBJ1-6, reads GAGVSQSPSNKVTEKGKDVELRCDPISGHTALYWYRQSLGQGLEFLIYFQGNSAPDKSGLPSDRFSAERTGGSVSTLTIQRTQQEDSAVYLCASTKELYNSPLHFGNGTRLTVT.

V usage is TRBV20-1 and J usage is TRBJ1-2; D not resolved. CDR1 DFQATT and CDR2 SNEGSKA come from the germline V gene (reference sequence). The CDR3 sequence is 10 residues long. The V gene lost 0 bases and the J gene lost 6 bases, with 2 bases spanning the gap. The CDR3 DNA follows: TGCAGTGCTAGAGATAATGGCTACACCTTC. Amino acids: CSARDNGYTF.

This clonotype occurred many times. This chain connects TRBV7-2 to TRBJ1-1; D ambiguous. The V end was cut by 3 bases, the J end by 0 bases, with 5 bases between. There are 13 residues in the CDR3. Germline assignment: CDR1 SGHTA and CDR2 FQGNSA. The CDR3 nucleotides read TGTGCCAGCAGCTTTTCAATGAACACTGAAGCTTTCTTT. Amino acids: CASSFSMNTEAFF.

The chain carries TRBV28 and TRBJ2-5; TRBD1 is a possible D gene (6 bases). The V gene lost 4 bases and the J gene lost 0 bases, with 12 bases spanning the gap. The CDR3 length is 15 residues. Germline loops: CDR1 MDHEN, CDR2 SYDVKM. The CDR3 coding sequence is TGTGCCAGCAGTTGGGACATAGAGTACCAAGAGACCCAGTACTTC. Encoded protein: CASSWDIEYQETQYF.

The chain joins TRBV11-2 to TRBJ2-7; D might be TRBD1 (6 bases). Deletions cut 5 bases from V and 3 bases from J, with 17 bases between. Germline values: CDR1 SGHAT, CDR2 FQNNGV. The CDR3 is 15 residues long. Here the CDR3 DNA reads TGTGCCAGCAGCCGTCCCGGGACATTGATCTACGAGCAGTACTTC. It specifies CASSRPGTLIYEQYF.

The gene calls are TRBV11-2 and TRBJ1-4, with 7 bases lining up with TRBD1. The CDR3 totals 15 residues. Trimming took 4 bases from V and 4 from J; bases not matched to a gene: 6. CDR1 SGHAT and CDR2 FQNNGV come from the germline V gene. CDR3 amino acids: CASSSGTVGNEKLFF. DNA for the CDR3: TGTGCCAGCAGCTCCGGGACAGTGGGTAATGAAAAACTGTTTTTT. Variable domain in full (rest from reference TRBV11-2 and TRBJ1-4): EAGVAQSPRYKIIEKRQSVAFWCNPISGHATLYWYQQILGQGPKLLIQFQNNGVVDDSQLPKDRFSAERLKGVDSTLKIQPAKLEDSAVYLCASSSGTVGNEKLFFGSGTQLSVL.

The chain joins TRBV28 to TRBJ2-7, with D maybe TRBD2 (6 bases). Germline V CDR1 and CDR2: MDHEN, SYDVKM. CDR3 length equals 14 residues. The germline V and J ends were trimmed by 7 bases and 1 base, with 14 bases remaining between them. CDR3 nucleotide sequence: TGTGCCAGCAATTACGGGGGTAGTTCCTACGAGCAGTACTTC. Its protein is CASNYGGSSYEQYF.

The table lists this clonotype with a few counts. CDR3 loop: CASPGTSYNEQFF. In DNA form, the CDR3 reads TGTGCCAGCCCCGGGACTAGCTACAATGAGCAGTTCTTC. The chain is built from TRBV2 and TRBJ2-1, with 8 bases identical to TRBD2. V shed 8 bases, J shed 3 bases, and the junction held 3 bases outside the gene matches. Per the germline V gene, CDR1 is SNHLY and CDR2 is FYNNEI. The CDR3 is 13 amino acids.

The chain recombines TRBV28 with TRBJ2-6, with 7 bases fitting TRBD1. There are 17 residues in the CDR3. Unmatched junction bases numbered 12, after V lost 10 bases and J lost 0 bases. In germline, CDR1 is MDHEN, CDR2 SYDVKM. The CDR3 nucleotides are TGTGCCACTTTGACAGGGTTCACCCTCTCTGGGGCCAACGTCCTGACTTTC. Translation gives CATLTGFTLSGANVLTF. The full variable domain, in which reference TRBV28 and TRBJ2-6 provide the parts outside the CDR3, is DVKVTQSSRYLVKRTGEKVFLECVQDMDHENMFWYRQDPGLGLRLIYFSYDVKMKEKGDIPEGYSVSREKKERFSLILESASTNQTSMYLCATLTGFTLSGANVLTFGAGSRLTVL.

This clonotype was observed a few times. The rearrangement joins TRBV7-2 to TRBJ2-4; 9 bases align to TRBD2. Germline lookup yields CDR1 SGHTA and CDR2 FQGNSA. V lost 1 base and J lost 3; bases outside the gene matches: 7. CDR3 size: 17 residues. The CDR3 DNA is TGTGCCAGCAGCTTAGAAAGCCTAGCGGGGCTCAAAAACATTCAGTACTTC. Translation gives CASSLESLAGLKNIQYF.

The gene calls are TRBV18 and TRBJ1-1, with D possibly being TRBD1 (5 bases). Deletions cut 3 bases from V and 1 base from J, with 12 bases between. This CDR3 is 15 amino acids long. Germline-derived CDR1 and CDR2 are KGHSH and LQKENI. CDR3: CASSPPRAGNTEAFF. The CDR3 DNA sequence: TGTGCCAGCTCACCCCCCAGGGCAGGGAACACTGAAGCTTTCTTT.